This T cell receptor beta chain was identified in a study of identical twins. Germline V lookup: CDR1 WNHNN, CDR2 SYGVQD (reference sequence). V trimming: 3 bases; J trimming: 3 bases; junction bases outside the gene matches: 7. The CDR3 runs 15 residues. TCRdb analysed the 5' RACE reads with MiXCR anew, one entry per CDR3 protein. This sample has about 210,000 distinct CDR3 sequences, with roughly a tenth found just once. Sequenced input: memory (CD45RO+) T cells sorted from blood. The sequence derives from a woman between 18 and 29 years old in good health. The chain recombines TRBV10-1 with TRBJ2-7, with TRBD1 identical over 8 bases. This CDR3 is CASSDGQGPNYEQYF. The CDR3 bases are TGCGCCAGCAGTGACGGACAGGGACCAAACTACGAGCAGTACTTC.